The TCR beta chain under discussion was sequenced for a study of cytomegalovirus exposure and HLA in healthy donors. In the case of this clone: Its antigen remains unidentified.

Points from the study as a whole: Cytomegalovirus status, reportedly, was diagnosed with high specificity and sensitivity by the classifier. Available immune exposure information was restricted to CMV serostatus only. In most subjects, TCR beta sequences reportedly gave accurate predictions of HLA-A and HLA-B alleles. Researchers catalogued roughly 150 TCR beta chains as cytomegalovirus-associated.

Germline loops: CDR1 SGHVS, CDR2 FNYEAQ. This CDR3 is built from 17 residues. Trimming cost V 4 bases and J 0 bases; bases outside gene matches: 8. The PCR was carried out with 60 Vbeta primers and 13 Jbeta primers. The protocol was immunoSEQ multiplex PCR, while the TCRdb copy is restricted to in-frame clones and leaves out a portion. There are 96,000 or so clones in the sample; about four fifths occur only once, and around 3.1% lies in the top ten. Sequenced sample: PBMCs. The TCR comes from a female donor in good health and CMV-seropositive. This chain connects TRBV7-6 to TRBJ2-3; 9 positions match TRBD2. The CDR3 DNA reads TGTGCCAGCAGCTCCTACGTAGCGGGGGTGAGCACAGATACGCAGTATTTT. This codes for CASSSYVAGVSTDTQYF.